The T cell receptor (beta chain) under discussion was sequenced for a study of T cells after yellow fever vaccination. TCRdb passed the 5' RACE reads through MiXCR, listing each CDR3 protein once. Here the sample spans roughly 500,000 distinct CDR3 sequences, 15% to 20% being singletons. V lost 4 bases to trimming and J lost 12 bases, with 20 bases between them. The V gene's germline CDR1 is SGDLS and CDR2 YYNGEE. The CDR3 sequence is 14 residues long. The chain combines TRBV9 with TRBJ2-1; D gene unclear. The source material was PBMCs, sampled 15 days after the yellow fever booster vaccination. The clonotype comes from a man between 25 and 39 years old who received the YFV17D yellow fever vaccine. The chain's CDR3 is CASSPRSWNDVQFF. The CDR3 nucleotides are TGTGCCAGCAGCCCCCGGAGTTGGAACGACGTGCAGTTCTTC.